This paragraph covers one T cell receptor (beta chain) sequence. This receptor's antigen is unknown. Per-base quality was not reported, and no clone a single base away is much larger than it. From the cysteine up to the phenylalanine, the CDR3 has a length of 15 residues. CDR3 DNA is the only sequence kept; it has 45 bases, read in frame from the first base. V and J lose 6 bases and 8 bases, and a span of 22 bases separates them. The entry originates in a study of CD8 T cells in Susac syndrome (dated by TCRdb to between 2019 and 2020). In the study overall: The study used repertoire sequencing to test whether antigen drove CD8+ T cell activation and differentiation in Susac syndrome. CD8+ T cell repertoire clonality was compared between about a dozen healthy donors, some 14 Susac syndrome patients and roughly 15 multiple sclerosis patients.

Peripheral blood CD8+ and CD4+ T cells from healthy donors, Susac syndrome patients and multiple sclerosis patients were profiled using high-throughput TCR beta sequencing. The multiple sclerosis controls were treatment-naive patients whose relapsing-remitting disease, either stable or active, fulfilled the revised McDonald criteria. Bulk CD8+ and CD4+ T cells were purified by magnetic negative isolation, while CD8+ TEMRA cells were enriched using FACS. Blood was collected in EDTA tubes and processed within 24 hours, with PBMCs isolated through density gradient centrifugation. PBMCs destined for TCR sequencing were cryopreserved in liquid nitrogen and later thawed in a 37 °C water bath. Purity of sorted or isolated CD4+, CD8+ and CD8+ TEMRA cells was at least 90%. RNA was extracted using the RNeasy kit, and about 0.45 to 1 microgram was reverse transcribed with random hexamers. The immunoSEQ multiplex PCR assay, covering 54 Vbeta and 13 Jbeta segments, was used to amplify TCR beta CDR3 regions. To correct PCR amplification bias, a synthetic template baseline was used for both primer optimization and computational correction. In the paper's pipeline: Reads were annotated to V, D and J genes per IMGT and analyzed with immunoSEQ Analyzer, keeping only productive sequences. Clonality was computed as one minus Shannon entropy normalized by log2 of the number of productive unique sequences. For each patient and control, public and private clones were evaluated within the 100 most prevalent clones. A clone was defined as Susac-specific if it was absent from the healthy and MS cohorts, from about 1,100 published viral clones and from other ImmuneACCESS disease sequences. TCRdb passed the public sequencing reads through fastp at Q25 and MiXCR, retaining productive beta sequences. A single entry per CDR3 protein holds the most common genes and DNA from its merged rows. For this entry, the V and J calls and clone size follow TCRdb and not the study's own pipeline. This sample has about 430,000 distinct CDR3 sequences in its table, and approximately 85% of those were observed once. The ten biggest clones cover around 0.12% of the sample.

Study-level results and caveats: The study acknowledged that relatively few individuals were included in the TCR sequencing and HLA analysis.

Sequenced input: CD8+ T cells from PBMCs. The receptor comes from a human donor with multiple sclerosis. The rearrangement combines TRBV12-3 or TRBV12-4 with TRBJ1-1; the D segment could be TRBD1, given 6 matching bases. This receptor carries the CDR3 CASSPGQPHRGEAFF. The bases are TGTGCCAGCAGCCCCGGACAGCCGCATCGCGGCGAAGCTTTCTTT.